The present entry profiles one T cell receptor beta chain with its context. This specimen belongs to a study of blood T cell repertoires in COVID-19. As for the study in general: Researchers got acute and convalescent COVID-19 samples from the United States, Italy and Spain.

The CDR3 contains 15 residues. The germline CDR1 and CDR2 sequences are SGHRS and YFSETQ. The V segment lost 4 bases and the J segment 4 bases; nucleotides outside the gene matches: 5. Source study methods: Amplifying reference gene primers gave estimates of nucleated cell counts. Here immunoSEQ multiplex PCR was the method, and the copy in TCRdb shows in-frame clones only, minus some. Clonal size and the V and J genes are those of that table, whereas D and trimming came from the DNA. The data hold roughly 93,000 clones, with over 80% observed a single time. Sequenced: peripheral blood. The chain uses TRBV5-1 and TRBJ2-1; 10 nucleotides agree with TRBD2. The receptor was derived from a human donor in a cohort sampled during active COVID-19. DNA for the CDR3: TGCGCCAGCAGCCCAGGGACTAGCGAGTACAATGAGCAGTTCTTC. Residues: CASSPGTSEYNEQFF.